The present T cell receptor (beta chain) was sequenced within a study of blood T cell repertoires in COVID-19. Profiling relied on immunoSEQ multiplex PCR, and the TCRdb table lists in-frame clones only, not all of them. Here the sample spans around 300,000 clones, roughly 87% being singletons. Germline CDR1 and CDR2: LNHDA and SQIVND (reference sequence). V shed 7 bases, J shed 7 bases, and the junction held 11 bases outside the gene matches. There are 16 residues in the CDR3. J is TRBJ2-2 and V is TRBV19, with TRBD2 matching over 11 bases. This TCR came from a man aged 18 to 35 with active or convalescent COVID-19. The sequencing input was peripheral blood. The CDR3 loop is CASTILAGVPGGELFF. CDR3 coding DNA: TGTGCCAGTACCATACTAGCGGGGGTCCCGGGCGGGGAGCTGTTTTTT.